This entry lists 28 T cell receptor beta chains sequenced from one sample in a study of shared clonotypes between healthy human individuals. Using immunoSEQ multiplex PCR, the repertoire was profiled, and TCRdb retains in-frame clones only, with some absent. Of 450,000 to 600,000 clones detected, 79% appear once; the ten largest clones hold approximately 12%. Sequencing used PBMCs. Receptors were obtained from a woman aged 40 to 55 in good health. Some clones in this sample may be carry-over from other donors' samples.

In its sample, this clone was seen many times. V and J are TRBV5-1 and TRBJ2-1; 9 bases align to TRBD2. The CDR3 is made up of 15 amino acids. The V gene's germline CDR1 is SGHRS and CDR2 YFSETQ. Trimming at V came to 2 bases and at J to 11 bases, leaving 11 bases not matched to a gene. The CDR3, as DNA: TGCGCCAGCAGCTTACGGACTAGCGAGGCCCAACAGCAGTTCTTC. Its protein product is CASSLRTSEAQQQFF.

The gene calls are TRBV5-1 and TRBJ2-3; TRBD2 is a possible D gene (6 bases). Per the germline V gene, CDR1 is SGHRS and CDR2 is YFSETQ. The V end lost 10 bases, the J end lost 3 bases, and 18 bases lay between the germline ends. The CDR3 covers 14 residues. In DNA, the CDR3 is TGCGCCGGGAGTTTGGAGGGACTGACAGATACGCAGTATTTT. Residues: CAGSLEGLTDTQYF.

The V gene is TRBV29-1, the J gene TRBJ1-2; the match to TRBD1 covers 9 bases. This CDR3 has 13 residues. The V segment lost 6 bases and the J segment 2 bases; nucleotides outside the gene matches: 4. Germline loops: CDR1 SQVTM, CDR2 ANQGSEA. CDR3 residues: CSVGTGINYGYTF. CDR3 coding DNA: TGCAGCGTAGGGACAGGGATAAACTATGGCTACACCTTC.

The V and J genes are TRBV2 and TRBJ1-1, with D possibly matching TRBD1 (6 bases). The CDR3 contains 13 residues. Germline CDR1 and CDR2: SNHLY and FYNNEI. Trimming stripped 5 bases from V and 3 bases from J, with 10 bases between. In nucleotides, the CDR3 is TGTGCCAGCAGTTATCAGGGGTACACTGAAGCTTTCTTT. It is translated as CASSYQGYTEAFF.

The chain is built from TRBV28 and TRBJ2-1; no definite D call. This CDR3 is 15 amino acids long. CDR1 MDHEN and CDR2 SYDVKM come from the germline V gene. V was cut by 3 bases and J by 4 bases, with 13 bases left in between. The CDR3 spells CASSFKKILYNEQFF. The CDR3 bases are TGTGCCAGCAGTTTTAAAAAAATATTGTACAATGAGCAGTTCTTC.

The V call is TRBV15, the J call TRBJ2-3, with 9 bases aligning to TRBD2. Germline assignment: CDR1 LNHNV and CDR2 YYDKDF (reference sequence). The CDR3 loop spans 16 amino acids. V shed 3 bases, J shed 2 bases, and the junction held 6 bases outside the gene matches. CDR3 loop: CATSRGSGRSTDTQYF. DNA for the CDR3: TGTGCCACCAGCAGGGGTAGCGGGAGATCCACAGATACGCAGTATTTT.

This clone was detected many times. The chain employs TRBV6-1 and TRBJ1-5; the D is unclear. The CDR3 spans 14 residues. In germline, CDR1 is MNHNS, CDR2 SASEGT. The V end was cut by 1 base, the J end by 5 bases, with 9 bases between. CDR3: CASSEGAEYQPQHF. The CDR3 DNA follows: TGTGCCAGCAGTGAAGGCGCCGAGTATCAGCCCCAGCATTTT.

This chain links TRBV19 with TRBJ1-2, with 7 positions matching TRBD1. Trimming took 9 bases from V and 0 from J; bases not matched to a gene: 7. Per the germline V gene, CDR1 is LNHDA and CDR2 is SQIVND (reference sequence). The CDR3 runs to 14 residues. CDR3 loop: CASKTQGANYGYTF. Here the CDR3 DNA reads TGTGCCAGCAAAACCCAGGGGGCTAACTATGGCTACACCTTC.

This chain uses TRBV7-2 with TRBJ2-5; D might be TRBD2 (7 bases). Germline CDR1 SGHTA, CDR2 FQGNSA. V lost 4 bases, J lost 4 bases, and 19 bases lay in between. CDR3 length: 16 amino acids. For the CDR3, the DNA is TGTGCCAGCAGCTCGGGCTCCCCTAGGGGGGGAGAGACCCAGTACTTC. Translated: CASSSGSPRGGETQYF.

The table lists this clone with a few counts. The J gene is TRBJ1-2, the V gene TRBV5-1, with TRBD1 matching over 10 bases. CDR1 is SGHRS and CDR2 is YFSETQ in the germline V gene. V was pared by 3 bases and J by 6 bases, with 2 bases of the junction left unmatched. CDR3 length equals 13 residues. The CDR3 coding sequence is TGCGCCAGCAGCTACGGGACAGGGGATGGCTACACCTTC. Translated, it gives CASSYGTGDGYTF.

A word on this clone: This sample includes further DNA sequences coding for the same CDR3. V gene TRBV6-1 combines with J gene TRBJ2-7; D is unclear. CDR1 is MNHNS, CDR2 SASEGT, per germline. Trimming removed 6 bases at V and 4 bases at J, with 7 bases between. There are 11 residues in the CDR3. The CDR3 coding sequence is TGTGCCAGCAGGGATGGTTACGAGCAGTACTTC. Residues: CASRDGYEQYF.

This clone was detected only once. At the DNA level, this CDR3 is encoded by other sequences in the same sample as well. This chain connects TRBV6-6 to TRBJ2-5; D perhaps matches TRBD2 (5 bases). The CDR3 runs to 14 residues. The V gene lost 2 bases and the J gene lost 3 bases, with 10 bases spanning the gap. From germline, CDR1 is MNHNY and CDR2 SVGAGI (reference sequence). As DNA, the CDR3 is TGTGCCAGCAGTTACGCGGGTGGGGAAGAGACCCAGTACTTC. It encodes CASSYAGGEETQYF.

This clone was detected only a few times. J is TRBJ2-1 and V is TRBV7-9, with 8 bases fitting TRBD1. Germline trimming cut 2 bases from V and 4 bases from J; bases unmatched to any gene: 4. The CDR3 has 15 residues. Germline CDR1 reads SEHNR; CDR2 reads FQNEAQ (reference sequence). CDR3 in DNA: TGTGCCAGCAGCTTAACCGGACAGGGATACAATGAGCAGTTCTTC. It specifies CASSLTGQGYNEQFF.

The V call is TRBV5-4, the J call TRBJ2-7; D might be TRBD2 (6 bases). The CDR3 is made up of 14 amino acids. Deletions cut 0 bases from V and 5 bases from J, with 12 bases between. Germline V CDR1 and CDR2: SGHNT, YYREEE (reference sequence). CDR3 bases: TGTGCCAGCAGCTTGGGGGGGGTTCTCGACGAGCAGTACTTC. Translation gives CASSLGGVLDEQYF.

This clone was recorded only once. This chain links TRBV7-9 with TRBJ2-5, with D possibly TRBD1 on 6 matching bases. The end of the DNA aligns better with TRBJ2-7, so the J call may be wrong. The V gene's germline CDR1 is SEHNR and CDR2 FQNEAQ (reference sequence). The CDR3 extends over 12 amino acids. This CDR3 reads CASSATGYEQYF. The CDR3 DNA sequence: TGTGCCAGCAGCGCGACAGGCTACGAGCAGTACTTC.

The chain uses TRBV11-1 and TRBJ2-7; D call uncertain. The CDR3 is 13 amino acids. Trimming stripped 2 bases from V and 1 base from J, with 6 bases between. Germline V gives CDR1 SGHAT, CDR2 FQDESV (reference sequence). The CDR3 DNA reads as TGTGCCAGCAGCTTACGGCGGTCCTACGAGCAGTACTTC. Its protein is CASSLRRSYEQYF.

V is TRBV18 and J is TRBJ2-7, with a weak D call TRBD2 (5 bases). This CDR3 contains 14 residues. From germline, CDR1 is KGHSH and CDR2 LQKENI. The V end lost 3 bases, the J end lost 7 bases, and 16 bases lay between the germline ends. CDR3 DNA: TGTGCCAGCTCACCCATGGGGAGTACGGAGGAGCAGTACTTC. The encoded protein is CASSPMGSTEEQYF.

V is TRBV10-3 and J is TRBJ2-1; 9 bases line up with TRBD2. The germline gives CDR1 ENHRY, CDR2 SYGVKD. With 1 base clipped from V and 8 bases from J, the junction kept 9 bases outside the gene matches. The CDR3 has 16 residues. The CDR3 sequence: CAISEWGGRAEDEQFF. In DNA form, the CDR3 reads TGTGCCATCAGTGAGTGGGGCGGGAGGGCCGAGGATGAGCAGTTCTTC.

This clone occurred a few times. The chain joins TRBV7-9 to TRBJ2-3; no firm D call. The CDR3 runs 18 residues. Trimming pared 1 base from V and 2 bases from J, leaving 19 bases between. Germline values: CDR1 SEHNR, CDR2 FQNEAQ (reference sequence). As DNA, the CDR3 is TGTGCCAGCAGCTTAGGACCCTATATGATTACCTCCACAGATACGCAGTATTTT. Its protein product is CASSLGPYMITSTDTQYF.

The chain links TRBV28 to TRBJ1-2; unclear D gene. Germline V gene sequence: CDR1 MDHEN, CDR2 SYDVKM. The CDR3 spans 13 residues. V lost 4 bases and J 2 bases, leaving 8 bases between the germline ends. CDR3 amino acids: CASSSGLNYGYTF. In DNA form, the CDR3 reads TGTGCCAGCAGTTCGGGTCTGAACTATGGCTACACCTTC.

The rearrangement links TRBV6-1 to TRBJ2-1; D is unclear. From germline, CDR1 is MNHNS and CDR2 SASEGT. The CDR3 spans 13 residues. V dropped 0 bases and J dropped 8 bases, with 8 bases sitting between them. The CDR3 DNA is TGTGCCAGCAGTGAAGCGCAGCGCGATGAGCAGTTCTTC. It encodes CASSEAQRDEQFF.

The chain combines TRBV7-3 with TRBJ2-1, with D possibly TRBD2 on 5 matching bases. V was trimmed by 1 base and J by 4 bases, leaving 14 bases between them. The CDR3 runs to 16 residues. Germline CDR1 SGHTA, CDR2 FQGTGA. This CDR3 is CASSLNQAALYNEQFF. DNA for the CDR3: TGTGCCAGCAGCTTAAATCAAGCGGCCCTTTACAATGAGCAGTTCTTC.

This clone was seen a handful of times. The chain uses TRBV27 and TRBJ1-1; 12 nucleotides line up with TRBD1. The germline gives CDR1 MNHEY, CDR2 SMNVEV (reference sequence). The CDR3 extends over 16 amino acids. V gave up 6 bases and J gave up 6 bases; unmatched junction bases: 11. The chain's CDR3 is CASRATGTGGASEAFF. The CDR3 bases are TGTGCCAGCAGGGCAACCGGGACAGGGGGCGCGTCTGAAGCTTTCTTT.

The rearrangement uses TRBV9 and TRBJ2-7, with TRBD2 as a possible D gene (6 bases). Germline V lookup: CDR1 SGDLS, CDR2 YYNGEE. This CDR3 has 16 amino acids. The ends were cut back, 4 bases at V and 0 bases at J, with 17 bases in the middle. The CDR3 protein is CASSPFGGISSYEQYF. The DNA for the CDR3 is TGTGCCAGCAGCCCTTTCGGGGGAATTAGCTCCTACGAGCAGTACTTC.

The genes are TRBV27 and TRBJ2-2, with 13 positions matching TRBD2. The V and J ends lost 7 bases and 3 bases, in that order; junction bases with no gene match: 8. The germline V gene encodes CDR1 MNHEY and CDR2 SMNVEV (reference sequence). The CDR3 length is 17 residues. CDR3 amino acids: CASKARGLAGYTGELFF. The DNA for the CDR3 is TGTGCCAGCAAAGCCCGGGGACTAGCGGGATACACCGGGGAGCTGTTTTTT.

The genes are TRBV30 and TRBJ2-5; D is undetermined. Per germline, CDR1 GTSNPN and CDR2 SVGIG (reference sequence). The CDR3 has 13 residues. V was cut by 0 bases and J by 4 bases, with 9 bases left in between. The CDR3 DNA reads as TGTGCCTGGAGTGTTGTGCGAACAGAGACCCAGTACTTC. Its protein is CAWSVVRTETQYF. Full variable domain (rest looked up from reference TRBV30 and TRBJ2-5): SQTIHQWPATLVQPVGSPLSLECTVEGTSNPNLYWYRQAAGRGLQLLFYSVGIGQISSEVPQNLSASRPQDRQFILSSKKLLLSDSGFYLCAWSVVRTETQYFGPGTRLLVL.

The rearrangement joins TRBV11-2 to TRBJ2-1; TRBD2 matches 10 bases. The germline V gene encodes CDR1 SGHAT and CDR2 FQNNGV. The CDR3 extends over 18 amino acids. The V gene end was trimmed by 5 bases and the J gene end by 4 bases; junction bases not matched to a gene: 14. The CDR3 reads CASSPARGSGRSYNEQFF. CDR3 coding DNA: TGTGCCAGCAGCCCCGCCCGAGGTAGCGGGAGGAGTTACAATGAGCAGTTCTTC.

In regard to this clone: This sample includes further DNA sequences coding for the same CDR3. V and J are TRBV7-2 and TRBJ1-4; D might be TRBD1 (6 bases). Germline V lookup: CDR1 SGHTA, CDR2 FQGNSA. This CDR3 is built from 13 residues. V shed 3 bases and J shed 8 bases, with 10 bases lying between them. The CDR3: CASSLGTREKLFF. DNA for the CDR3: TGTGCCAGCAGCTTGGGGACAAGGGAAAAACTGTTTTTT.